Here is one T cell receptor (beta chain) with its context. This record belongs to a study of T cell changes during pregnancy in multiple sclerosis. Assay used: immunoSEQ multiplex PCR; TCRdb lists only in-frame clones, some missing. This sample has over 45,000 clones, with approximately 90% found just once. Source: CD4+ T cells from peripheral blood mononuclear cells, taken after pregnancy. The TCR originated in a female donor with multiple sclerosis, enrolled in a pregnancy study.

This chain's CDR3 is CASSLADEQYF. CDR3 DNA: TGTGCCAGCAGCTTAGCGGACGAGCAGTACTTC. The chain carries TRBV11-2 and TRBJ2-7; D gene ambiguous. The CDR3 consists of 11 residues. V gave up 1 base and J gave up 5 bases, with 3 bases separating them. CDR1 and CDR2 (germline): SGHAT, FQNNGV.